This T cell receptor (beta chain) emerged from a study of Ad26.COV2.S vaccination and SARS-CoV-2 variants. On the study more broadly: The authors gave Ad26.COV2.S intramuscularly, either once or twice 56 days apart.

V dropped 6 bases and J dropped 9 bases, with 15 bases sitting between them. The CDR3 spans 13 residues. Germline assignment: CDR1 MNHEY and CDR2 SVGAGI. Clones were sequenced by immunoSEQ multiplex PCR, and TCRdb holds only the in-frame ones, with some missing. The sample consists of hundreds of thousands of clones, 70% to 90% of them appearing once. Treatment noted: some 20 received Ad26.COV2.S at low or high dose, single or two shots; roughly five received placebo; per-sample allocation not given. Sampling happened 63 days after the first vaccine or placebo injection. The sequencing here drew on peripheral blood, taken in a trial of Ad26.COV2.S vaccine versus placebo. The rearrangement joins TRBV6-5 to TRBJ2-4; D remains ambiguous. The receptor was derived from a person between 18 and 65 years old who received the Ad26.COV2.S COVID-19 vaccine or a placebo. The CDR3 DNA sequence: TGTGCCAGCAGACCAAGTCCCCCAGGCATTCAGTACTTC. Translation gives CASRPSPPGIQYF.